The entry that follows covers one T cell receptor (beta chain) sequence. Its antigen is as yet unknown. At collection, donors were nominally healthy, but unrecorded immune exposures were probable. In germline, CDR1 is SGDLS, CDR2 YYNGEE. The CDR3 covers 18 residues. Trimming removed 4 bases from V and 2 bases from J; junction bases left unmatched: 6. The data were taken from a study of cytomegalovirus exposure and HLA in healthy donors. The overall study: Early released data had about 85 million unique TCRs, all coming from HLA-typed donors.

PCR used 60 Vbeta primers and 13 Jbeta primers. Method: immunoSEQ multiplex PCR; TCRdb's copy keeps in-frame clones and lacks some. The profile covers approximately 190,000 clones, with 85% to 90% appearing a single time and 1% to 1.5% taken by the ten largest. Findings of the study overall: TCR beta V- and J-gene trimming, according to a later analysis, was linked to a missense DCLRE1C variant.

The sequence was obtained from a man aged 25-45 years in good health and CMV-seronegative. The V call is TRBV9, the J call TRBJ2-1, with 16 positions matching TRBD2. Sequencing was done on a sample of PBMCs. The CDR3 DNA follows: TGTGCCAGCAGCACTGGGACTAGCGGGAGGGCGACCTACAATGAGCAGTTCTTC. This sequence encodes CASSTGTSGRATYNEQFF.